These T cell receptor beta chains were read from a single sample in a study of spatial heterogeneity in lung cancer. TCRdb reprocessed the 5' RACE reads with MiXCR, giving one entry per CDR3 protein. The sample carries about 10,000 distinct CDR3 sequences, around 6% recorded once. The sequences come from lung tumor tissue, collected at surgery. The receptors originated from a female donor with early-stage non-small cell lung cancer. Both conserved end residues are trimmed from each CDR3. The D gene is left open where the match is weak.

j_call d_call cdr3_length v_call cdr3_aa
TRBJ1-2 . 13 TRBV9 ASSSSRSGADGYT
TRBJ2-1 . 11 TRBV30 AWSGGDRQAQF
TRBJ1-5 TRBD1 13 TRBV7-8 ASSFNRGKGQPQH
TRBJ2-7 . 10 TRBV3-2 AMRPSGYEQY
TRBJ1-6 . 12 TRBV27 ASSLQGHNSPLH
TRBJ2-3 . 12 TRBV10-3 AISGAVSTDTQY
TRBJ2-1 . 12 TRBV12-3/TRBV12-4 ASSLGGSYNEQF
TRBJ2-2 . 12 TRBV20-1 SARDLANTGELF
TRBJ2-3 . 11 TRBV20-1 SARGPIADTQY
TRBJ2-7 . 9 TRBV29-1 SVRESYEQY
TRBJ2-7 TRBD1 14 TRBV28 VSSTWTGKGSHEQY
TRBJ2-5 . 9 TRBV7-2 ASSKQETQY
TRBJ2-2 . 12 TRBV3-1 ASSQDGAPGELF
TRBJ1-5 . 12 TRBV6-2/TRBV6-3 ASRTPISNQPQH
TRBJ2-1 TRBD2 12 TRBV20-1 SAIRLAGLNEQF
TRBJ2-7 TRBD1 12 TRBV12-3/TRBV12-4 ASRRTGDSYEQY
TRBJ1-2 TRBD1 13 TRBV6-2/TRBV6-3 ASSHITGDSYGYT
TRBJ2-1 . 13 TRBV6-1 ASSLRDTAYNEQF
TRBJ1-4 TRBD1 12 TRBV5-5 ASGATGGREKLF
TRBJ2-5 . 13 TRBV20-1 SARDISTEGGTQY
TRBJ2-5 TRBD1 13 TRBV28 ASLGDRGPEETQY
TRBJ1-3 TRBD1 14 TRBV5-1 ASSLQGDYSGNTIY
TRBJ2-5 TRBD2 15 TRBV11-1 ASSRTPSGMIQETQY
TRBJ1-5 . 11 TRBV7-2 ASSLEYGQPQH
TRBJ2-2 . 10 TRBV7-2 ASISSSRELF
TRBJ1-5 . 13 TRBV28 ASIAPSNSNQPQH
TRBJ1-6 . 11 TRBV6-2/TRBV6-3 ASTDQGSPVLH
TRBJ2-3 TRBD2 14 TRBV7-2 ASSLAAGGPADTQY
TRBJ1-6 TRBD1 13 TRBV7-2 ASSSLTGGVRALH
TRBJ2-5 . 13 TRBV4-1 ASSHSSSGWETQY